The 10 T cell receptor beta chains presented below share a single source sample, sequenced in a study of T cell repertoires in aging, cancer and after chemotherapy (dated by TCRdb to between 2019 and 2020). TCR beta rearrangements were amplified from genomic DNA extracted from peripheral blood rather than from sorted cells or RNA. The instrument was an Illumina MiSeq. Multiplex touch-down PCR with a mixed TRB-A/B primer pool was used to amplify rearranged TRB sequences covering the V, D and J segments. TCRdb reran the public reads through fastp at Q25 and MiXCR, keeping productive beta chains. When rows share a CDR3 protein, they turn into one entry using the most common DNA and genes. Within this sample are thousands of distinct CDR3 sequences, with over 30% of them counted one time only. The ten largest clones represent about 41% of the sample. Sequenced material: blood. These receptors all come from a human donor in good health.

This clonotype was detected only a few times. This chain connects TRBV5-6 to TRBJ2-1; a possible D gene is TRBD1 (5 bases). Deletions cut 1 base from V and 2 bases from J, with 7 bases between. Germline CDR1 SGHDT, CDR2 YYEEEE. This CDR3 comprises 14 residues. The chain's CDR3 is CASSLMDTYNEQFF. For the CDR3, the DNA is TGTGCCAGCAGCTTGATGGACACCTACAATGAGCAGTTCTTC.

The chain employs TRBV5-4 and TRBJ1-2; D may be TRBD1 (6 bases). Germline loops: CDR1 SGHNT, CDR2 YYREEE (reference sequence). The CDR3 consists of 16 residues. The V gene lost 4 bases and the J gene lost 4 bases, with 20 bases spanning the gap. The CDR3 DNA sequence: TGTGCCAGCAGCCTCCTGGGGGACACTGAACCCTATGGCTACACCTTC. It translates to CASSLLGDTEPYGYTF.

This clonotype is labeled medium-sized. The chain is built from TRBV6-5 and TRBJ2-7; possible D gene TRBD1, 5 bases. Trimming pared 2 bases from V and 6 bases from J, leaving 11 bases between. Per the germline V gene, CDR1 is MNHEY and CDR2 is SVGAGI. The CDR3 consists of 13 residues. The CDR3 here is CASSYGPGREQYF. CDR3 nucleotides: TGTGCCAGCAGTTACGGCCCAGGGCGCGAGCAGTACTTC.

The rearrangement links TRBV27 to TRBJ1-2; D perhaps matches TRBD1 (6 bases). Germline CDR1 and CDR2: MNHEY and SMNVEV (reference sequence). CDR3 size: 19 residues. V gave up 4 bases and J gave up 8 bases, with 32 bases separating them. The CDR3 protein is CASSSGDASTPRDLCGYTF. CDR3 bases: TGTGCCAGCAGTTCAGGGGACGCTTCAACCCCGCGCGACCTTTGCGGCTACACCTTC.

The chain has TRBV5-4 and TRBJ1-2, with D possibly TRBD1 on 6 matching bases. Germline CDR1 and CDR2: SGHNT and YYREEE (reference sequence). V lost 0 bases and J 4 bases, leaving 13 bases between the germline ends. CDR3 length equals 15 residues. DNA of the CDR3: TGTGCCAGCAGCTTGGGGTCAGGGGAGGGCTATGGCTACACCTTC. It encodes CASSLGSGEGYGYTF. Filled out from reference TRBV5-4 and TRBJ1-2, the complete variable domain reads ETGVTQSPTHLIKTRGQQVTLRCSSQSGHNTVSWYQQALGQGPQFIFQYYREEENGRGNFPPRFSGLQFPNYSSELNVNALELDDSALYLCASSLGSGEGYGYTFGSGTRLTVV.

Only a few counts were recorded for this clonotype. The chain joins TRBV6-6 to TRBJ2-3; D may be TRBD1 or TRBD2 (5 bases each). The germline V gene has CDR1 MNHNY and CDR2 SVGAGI (reference sequence). The CDR3 spans 15 residues. V lost 6 bases, J lost 0 bases, and 13 bases lay in between. In DNA form, the CDR3 reads TGTGCCAGCAGCCGGGTGGGGGTCAGCACAGATACGCAGTATTTT. It specifies CASSRVGVSTDTQYF.

The gene calls are TRBV5-6 and TRBJ2-6, with D possibly TRBD2 on 5 matching bases. V lost 7 bases and J lost 0, with 8 bases in between. The CDR3 has 14 amino acids. The V gene's germline CDR1 is SGHDT and CDR2 YYEEEE. The CDR3 spells CASLTISGANVLTF. The CDR3 DNA reads as TGTGCCAGCCTGACTATCTCTGGGGCCAACGTCCTGACTTTC.

This chain's CDR3 is CASSLDGVREGSPLHF. The DNA for the CDR3 is TGTGCCAGCAGCTTGGATGGGGTACGTGAAGGTTCACCCCTCCACTTT. The V and J genes are TRBV5-5 and TRBJ1-6; D gene uncertain. The V and J ends lost 0 bases and 9 bases respectively, with 16 bases between them. The CDR3 totals 16 residues. CDR1 is SGHKS, CDR2 YYEKEE, per germline (reference sequence).

This rearrangement joins TRBV19 to TRBJ1-3; D not certain. Deletions cut 6 bases from V and 0 bases from J, with 24 bases between. This CDR3 contains 19 residues. Germline lookup yields CDR1 LNHDA and CDR2 SQIVND (reference sequence). In DNA, the CDR3 is TGTGCCAGTAGCTCCCTATCCATGGGGAACTCTTACTCTGGAAACACCATATATTTT. This codes for CASSSLSMGNSYSGNTIYF.

A few counts support this clonotype. The CDR3 spells CASTTGSSNEKLFF. DNA of the CDR3: TGTGCCAGCACGACGGGATCCTCTAATGAAAAACTGTTTTTT. The chain has TRBV12-3 or TRBV12-4 and TRBJ1-4; D gene uncertain. V shed 7 bases and J shed 3 bases, with 12 bases lying between them. CDR3 length equals 14 residues.